This TCR beta chain was observed in a study of blood T cell repertoires in COVID-19. Whole-study context: COVID-19 samples collected from the United States, Italy and Spain covered acute and convalescent phases.

CDR1 and CDR2 (germline): SQVTM, ANQGSEA. The CDR3 loop spans 14 amino acids. The germline V and J ends were trimmed by 1 base and 3 bases, with 9 bases remaining between them. Using immunoSEQ multiplex PCR, the repertoire was profiled, and TCRdb retains in-frame clones only, with some absent. The table lists about 32,000 clones, approximately 86% of them singletons. This chain joins TRBV29-1 and TRBJ2-2, with a tentative D call TRBD2 (5 bases). Sequencing was carried out using peripheral blood. This TCR came from a woman in her seventies with active COVID-19. In nucleotides, the CDR3 is TGCAGCGTTGAAGTAGCGACCGACACCGGGGAGCTGTTTTTT. Its protein is CSVEVATDTGELFF.